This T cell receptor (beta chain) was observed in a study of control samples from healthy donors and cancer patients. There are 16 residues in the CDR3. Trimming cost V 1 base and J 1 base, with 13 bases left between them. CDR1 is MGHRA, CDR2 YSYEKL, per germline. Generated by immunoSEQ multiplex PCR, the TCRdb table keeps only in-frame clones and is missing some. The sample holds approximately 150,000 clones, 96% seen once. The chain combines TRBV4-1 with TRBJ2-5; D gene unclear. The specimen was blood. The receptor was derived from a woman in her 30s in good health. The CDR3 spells CASSQATSWTQETQYF. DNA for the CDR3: TGCGCCAGCAGCCAAGCCACCTCTTGGACCCAAGAGACCCAGTACTTC.